These T cell receptor beta chains were read from a single sample in a study of shared clonotypes between healthy human individuals. Clones were read by immunoSEQ multiplex PCR, and TCRdb kept only the in-frame ones, dropping some. The sample includes roughly 1,100,000 clones, about 75% seen only once; the top ten take approximately 1.5%. Sequencing was performed on memory CD4+ T cells sorted from blood. These receptors were obtained from a man between 18 and 29 years old in good health. The CDR3 runs from the conserved cysteine through the conserved F or W. The order of the fields is D gene, clone size, V gene, J gene, CDR3 DNA, CDR3 protein. D genes are given only for firm matches. Clone size is given for some rows only: seen once, a few or many times, or a class if the clone is expanded.

>-|-|TRBV25-1|TRBJ2-5
TGTGCCAGCAGTGATTCCCGGACGGGTGAAGAGACCCAGTACTTC
CASSDSRTGEETQYF
>TRBD1|-|TRBV11-3|TRBJ2-2
TGTGCCAGCAGCCACGCGGGACAGGGAGTCAACACCGGGGAGCTGTTTTTT
CASSHAGQGVNTGELFF
>-|-|TRBV6-1|TRBJ1-5
TGTGCCAGCAGACAGGGTCCGGAGAATCAGCCCCAGCATTTT
CASRQGPENQPQHF
>TRBD1|-|TRBV6-6|TRBJ1-3
TGTGCCAGCAGCCCCCGGACAGGCTCTGGAAACACCATATATTTT
CASSPRTGSGNTIYF
>TRBD1|-|TRBV25-1|TRBJ1-1
TGTGCCAGCAGTGCCCGACAGGGGCGTGGGACTGAAGCTTTCTTT
CASSARQGRGTEAFF
>TRBD2|-|TRBV11-2|TRBJ2-7
TGTGCCAGCAGGGTACTTGGGGCAGGGACCGGGACTATGAACTACGAGCAGTACTTC
CASRVLGAGTGTMNYEQYF
>-|-|TRBV7-9|TRBJ2-7
TGTGCCAGCAGCTTTGGGGGTCCCGAGCAGTACTTC
CASSFGGPEQYF
>-|-|TRBV28|TRBJ1-1
TGTGCCAGCAGTGCCGGGACATTGGGCTACACTGAAGCTTTCTTT
CASSAGTLGYTEAFF
>-|-|TRBV28|TRBJ1-2
TGTGCCAGCAGTTTAACCGGGCGCGGAGACTATGGCTACACCTTC
CASSLTGRGDYGYTF
>TRBD1|-|TRBV6-6|TRBJ2-7
TGTGCCAGCACCTCGTCGGGACAGACTTACGAGCAGTACTTC
CASTSSGQTYEQYF
>TRBD2|few|TRBV29-1|TRBJ2-3
TGCAGCGTTGGCCAGCGGGGGGGCACAGATACGCAGTATTTT
CSVGQRGGTDTQYF
>-|-|TRBV7-9|TRBJ2-7
TGTGCCAGCAGCGAGGGACAAGGGGGGCAGTACTTC
CASSEGQGGQYF
>TRBD1|-|TRBV5-6|TRBJ1-6
TGTGCCAGCAGCACCGGGACAGGGAAAAATAATTCACCCCTCCACTTT
CASSTGTGKNNSPLHF
>TRBD2|-|TRBV6-1|TRBJ2-7
TGTGCCAGCAGACTAGCGGGAGGGCTCTACGAGCAGTACTTC
CASRLAGGLYEQYF
>TRBD1|-|TRBV5-8|TRBJ1-6
TGTGCCAGCAGCCAGCCGGGACAGTATAATTCACCCCTCCACTTT
CASSQPGQYNSPLHF
>-|-|TRBV12-5|TRBJ1-3
TGTGCTAGTGGGACATCACTTGGAAACACCATATATTTT
CASGTSLGNTIYF
>TRBD1|-|TRBV5-6|TRBJ1-2
TGTGCCAGCAGCCCGGACAGGGGAGGGGGTGGCTACACCTTC
CASSPDRGGGGYTF
>TRBD2|many|TRBV5-6|TRBJ2-5
TGTGCCAGCAGCTTCTCACTAGCGGGAACTCCTCACCAAGAGACCCAGTACTTC
CASSFSLAGTPHQETQYF
>-|-|TRBV4-1|TRBJ2-5
TGCGCCAGCAGCCCCTACGGCAGGGGCGCGGAGACCCAGTACTTC
CASSPYGRGAETQYF
>-|-|TRBV5-1|TRBJ1-1
TGCGCCAGCAGCTTACAGGGCATCGAAAGGAACACTGAAGCTTTCTTT
CASSLQGIERNTEAFF
>-|few|TRBV10-1|TRBJ2-1
TGCGCCAGCCCGGATGTAGCGAGGGCGTACTACAATGAGCAGTTCTTC
CASPDVARAYYNEQFF
>-|-|TRBV28|TRBJ1-2
TGTGCCAGCAGTTCCCCGGGACCTCCCTCGGGAGGCTACACCTTC
CASSSPGPPSGGYTF
>TRBD1|-|TRBV2|TRBJ2-5
TGTGCCAGCAGTGAATCTAACAGGGGAGAGACCCAGTACTTC
CASSESNRGETQYF
>-|-|TRBV5-6|TRBJ2-6
TGTGCCAGCACCCAGCTAGCCAGGGAAGGTGGGGCCAACGTCCTGACTTTC
CASTQLAREGGANVLTF
>-|once|TRBV19|TRBJ1-1
TGTGCCAGTTCGGAAGTGAGACCGACTGAAGCTTTCTTT
CASSEVRPTEAFF
>-|-|TRBV11-2|TRBJ2-2
TGTGCCAGCAGCCCGAGGAGGGGGGCGAGAGTCGGGGAGCTGTTTTTT
CASSPRRGARVGELFF
>-|-|TRBV2|TRBJ2-7
TGTGCCAGCAGTGAGGGTTACGAGCAGTACTTC
CASSEGYEQYF
>TRBD1|-|TRBV28|TRBJ1-3
TGTGCCAGCAGTGCGCCGACAGGGGGGACGGACACCATATATTTT
CASSAPTGGTDTIYF